This T cell receptor beta chain was obtained from a study of shared clonotypes between healthy human individuals (dated by TCRdb to about 2020). For the study in its entirety: A few men and two women, aged 18 to 49 years, made up the cohort. The study deeply sequenced blood TCR repertoires of five healthy adults to estimate repertoire size and the extent of clonotype sharing between individuals. Libraries were prepared and TCR repertoires were sequenced by different laboratories using diverse techniques, in order to increase sequencing depth and limit assay-specific biases. Per donor, leukapheresis produced somewhere between about 0.85 and 8.9 billion PBMCs. Per donor, three plates each were used for CD4 naive and CD4 memory, two for CD8 naive, and one for CD8 memory. Paper-wide results and their limitations: Around 5% of naive CD4, approximately 3.7% of naive CD8, approximately 2.2% of memory CD4, and around 0.4% of memory CD8 clonotypes were shared across several donors. Sampling was limited to blood, and TCR repertoires in tissue likely differ from TCR repertoires in blood. Estimated clonotype richness was generally larger for naive than for memory subsets. Higher generation probabilities were observed for clonotypes shared by all four sorted-subset donors than for non-shared clonotypes. Even with the large sequencing depth, rarefaction of the sorted-subset datasets indicated that sequencing was incomplete. The genetic and exposure-history diversity represented was limited by the small number of donors. Pairwise subsampling led to the expectation that sequencing depth would affect the degree of clonotype sharing among donors.

There are 15 amino acids in the CDR3, from cysteine to phenylalanine inclusive. Of all the DNA, just the CDR3 is kept, 45 bases in frame from base 1. The germline ends are 20 bases apart after V is trimmed by 8 bases and J by 3 bases. Via the germline V gene (reference sequence), CDR1 is SEHNR and CDR2 FQNEAQ. Using the deep immunoSEQ assay, TCR CDR3 regions were amplified from genomic DNA by multiplex PCR. Extracted genomic DNA from each cell subset was spread evenly across all wells of several immunoSEQ 96-well plates, with each plate serving as a replicate. Each replicate PCR for sorted subsets received roughly 200 ng genomic DNA, equal to about 30,000 T cell genomes. Purified libraries were quantified with a Qubit 3.0 fluorometer, sized on a Bioanalyzer 2100, and re-quantified with the KAPA Library Quantification kit. Every immunoSEQ 96-well plate was sequenced on a dedicated single-read 150-cycle Illumina NextSeq 550 flow cell. As for how the authors treated the data: Because the immunoSEQ output held only junctional sequences and lacked quality scores, the filtering could not match the filtering applied to full-length reads. To assign V/J genes and CDR3, sequences were annotated using PyIR, a Python wrapper for IgBLAST v1.9, with IMGT germline references. Any read was removed if the V/J assignment was weak (E-value above 1e-6), the CDR3 was missing, or the read contained stop codons, out-of-frame junctions, or ambiguous translated residues. V3J clonotypes were defined as sequences sharing the same inferred V gene, J gene, and CDR3 amino acid sequence. To compute the percentage overlap between repertoires, the number of shared unique clonotypes was divided by the size of the smaller repertoire. Three approaches were used to assess repertoire richness: RTK rarefaction, the Chao1 estimator, and Recon v2.1 estimates of unobserved clonotypes. For all TCRbeta clonotypes obtained by the gDNA method from a handful of donors, generation probabilities were computed with OLGA. Imported from immuneACCESS, the table was reduced by TCRdb to in-frame sequences with V and J called. These copies leave out some clones; in studies compared against another copy, an unresolved V gene accounts for under half, and the cause of the remainder is not known. Clone size and the V and J calls come from that table; the DNA yielded D and trimming. In all, the sample holds around 2,000,000 clones, and over 85% of those were seen once. Together, the top ten hold under 1.5% of the sample.

CD8 naive samples were obtained by positive selection for CCR7 among CD45RO-negative cells, yielding a CD45RA+CCR7+ population from which TemRA cells were excluded. The donors were healthy, HIV-negative adults with no recently reported acute infections or vaccinations. Every donor was a Caucasian adult residing in Nashville, Tennessee, USA. Blood was collected by leukapheresis, and PBMCs were isolated by Ficoll-Histopaque density gradient centrifugation and then cryopreserved in liquid nitrogen vapor phase. Purity and quantity of every magnetically sorted T cell population were checked by analytical flow cytometry. Each sorted fraction had its genomic DNA isolated and then quantified by UV absorbance on a Nanodrop 2000c. About this clone: The antigen it binds to is not known. No much larger clone exists at a distance of one base, and base qualities are not known.

The sample taken for sequencing was naive CD8+ T cells sorted from blood. The cell subset or site label here, explained by the study, means: CD45RA+CCR7+. This clonotype was sampled from a man aged 18 to 29 in good health. The chain links TRBV7-9 with TRBJ2-7; the D gene is perhaps TRBD1, from 6 matching bases. The CDR3 corresponds to CASGPPAGAVYEQYF. The DNA sequence reads TGTGCCAGCGGGCCCCCCGCAGGGGCTGTCTACGAGCAGTACTTC.